Below are 21 T cell receptor beta chains sequenced from a single sample in a study of shared clonotypes between healthy human individuals. Some clones are missing from TCRdb's copy, which holds only in-frame ones; the method was immunoSEQ multiplex PCR. The table includes fewer than 550,000 clones, roughly 85% detected once. The sample taken for sequencing was PBMCs. The receptors originated from a woman between 35 and 50 years old in good health. Some clones in this sample may be carry-over from other donors' samples.

The genes are TRBV2 and TRBJ2-1, with D perhaps assigned TRBD1 or TRBD2 (5 bases each). The ends were cut back, 3 bases at V and 5 bases at J, with 8 bases in the middle. Per the germline V gene, CDR1 is SNHLY and CDR2 is FYNNEI. The CDR3 extends over 13 amino acids. CDR3 residues: CASSDGTDNEQFF. In DNA form, the CDR3 reads TGTGCCAGCAGTGACGGGACCGACAATGAGCAGTTCTTC.

This clone was detected only a few times. This rearrangement joins TRBV18 to TRBJ2-7; D tentatively reads TRBD1 or TRBD2 (5 bases each). The CDR3 totals 15 residues. Germline V gene sequence: CDR1 KGHSH, CDR2 LQKENI. V was shortened by 3 bases and J by 0 bases, with 12 bases between the two germline ends. The DNA for the CDR3 is TGTGCCAGCTCACCCGGGGCGCAAAACTCCTACGAGCAGTACTTC. Translating it yields CASSPGAQNSYEQYF.

The V call is TRBV5-1, the J call TRBJ2-5; TRBD1 matches at 7 bases. This CDR3 region has 14 residues. CDR1 is SGHRS, CDR2 YFSETQ, per germline. Trimming at V came to 4 bases and at J to 2 bases, leaving 5 bases not matched to a gene. The CDR3 DNA reads as TGCGCCAGCAGCCTTCGGGACAGTCAAGAGACCCAGTACTTC. Translating gives CASSLRDSQETQYF. The full variable domain, in which reference TRBV5-1 and TRBJ2-5 provide the parts outside the CDR3, is KAGVTQTPRYLIKTRGQQVTLSCSPISGHRSVSWYQQTPGQGLQFLFEYFSETQRNKGNFPGRFSGRQFSNSRSEMNVSTLELGDSALYLCASSLRDSQETQYFGPGTRLLVL.

This clone showed up just a few times. The chain employs TRBV30 and TRBJ1-4; TRBD1 might be the D (6 bases). This CDR3 is built from 16 residues. The V end was cut by 3 bases, the J end by 0 bases, with 14 bases between. The V gene's germline CDR1 is GTSNPN and CDR2 SVGIG (reference sequence). CDR3 in DNA: TGTGCCTGGAGCCTGTCTCGGACAGCAACTAATGAAAAACTGTTTTTT. It translates to CAWSLSRTATNEKLFF.

The J gene is TRBJ1-1, the V gene TRBV7-3; tentatively, D is TRBD1 (5 bases). V was pared by 3 bases and J by 4 bases, with 9 bases between. Germline-derived CDR1 and CDR2 are SGHTA and FQGTGA. The CDR3 runs 13 residues. CDR3 coding DNA: TGTGCCAGCAGCTTCGGGGGTGGCACTGAAGCTTTCTTT. This gives the protein CASSFGGGTEAFF.

This chain joins TRBV5-6 and TRBJ2-3, with D possibly being TRBD1 (5 bases). Germline assignment: CDR1 SGHDT and CDR2 YYEEEE. The CDR3 loop spans 14 amino acids. V lost 4 bases and J lost 2, with 11 bases in between. CDR3 amino acids: CASSEGVSTDTQYF. In DNA, the CDR3 is TGTGCCAGCAGCGAAGGGGTTTCCACAGATACGCAGTATTTT.

This clone has more than one count but fewer than ten. The rearrangement links TRBV6-1 to TRBJ1-5; D gene ambiguous. V lost 8 bases and J 0 bases, leaving 8 bases between the germline ends. The CDR3 has 13 residues. Germline lookup yields CDR1 MNHNS and CDR2 SASEGT. The CDR3 sequence is CASEAISNQPQHF. In nucleotides, the CDR3 is TGTGCCAGCGAGGCCATTAGCAATCAGCCCCAGCATTTT.

The genes are TRBV15 and TRBJ2-5; D possibly uses TRBD1 or TRBD2 (5 bases each). CDR1 LNHNV and CDR2 YYDKDF come from the germline V gene (reference sequence). V dropped 0 bases and J dropped 0 bases, with 17 bases sitting between them. The CDR3 spans 18 residues. The CDR3 reads CATSRDRGRTMYQETQYF. The CDR3 region has the DNA TGTGCCACCAGCAGAGATCGGGGCAGGACCATGTACCAAGAGACCCAGTACTTC.

The V gene is TRBV4-1, the J gene TRBJ2-7; 7 nucleotides line up with TRBD1. The germline CDR1 and CDR2 sequences are MGHRA and YSYEKL. The CDR3 covers 17 residues. J was trimmed by 2 bases and V by 2 bases; bases with no gene match: 12. CDR3 residues: CASSQIVGTEPTYEQYF. The CDR3 coding sequence is TGCGCCAGCAGCCAAATCGTCGGGACAGAACCAACCTACGAGCAGTACTTC.

This chain joins TRBV5-1 and TRBJ2-3; D gene unclear. The V and J ends lost 0 bases and 0 bases respectively, with 5 bases between them. The CDR3 has 14 residues. Germline V gene data show CDR1 as SGHRS and CDR2 as YFSETQ. CDR3 sequence reads: CASSLADSTDTQYF. CDR3 bases: TGCGCCAGCAGCTTGGCGGATAGCACAGATACGCAGTATTTT.

The chain employs TRBV5-8 and TRBJ2-1, with D possibly matching TRBD2 (6 bases). Trimming removed 7 bases at V and 3 bases at J, with 29 bases between. CDR1 and CDR2 from the germline V gene are SGHTS and YDEGEE. CDR3 length equals 19 residues. CDR3 region: CASGLSERVADPVYNEQFF. CDR3 in DNA: TGTGCCAGCGGGTTGTCCGAGCGGGTCGCGGATCCGGTCTACAATGAGCAGTTCTTC.

This clone occurred a few times. The chain combines TRBV4-3 with TRBJ2-7; 7 positions match TRBD1. The ends lost 3 bases at V and 0 bases at J; junction bases unmatched: 8. The germline gives CDR1 LGHNA, CDR2 YSLEER. The CDR3 has 16 residues. The CDR3 spells CASSQAYRGPSYEQYF. CDR3 coding DNA: TGCGCCAGCAGCCAGGCTTACAGGGGTCCCTCCTACGAGCAGTACTTC.

This clone has only a few counts. V and J are TRBV6-5 and TRBJ1-1; D uncertain. Per germline, CDR1 MNHEY and CDR2 SVGAGI. V was pared by 6 bases and J by 4 bases, with 15 bases between. The CDR3 is made up of 14 amino acids. The chain's CDR3 is CASRQPYEGTEAFF. The DNA of the CDR3 is TGTGCCAGCAGGCAACCCTATGAGGGCACTGAAGCTTTCTTT.

The rearrangement links TRBV9 to TRBJ2-7, with TRBD1 as a possible D gene (6 bases). CDR1 and CDR2 (germline): SGDLS, YYNGEE. CDR3 length: 15 amino acids. The V and J ends lost 2 bases and 0 bases respectively, with 12 bases between them. The DNA of the CDR3 is TGTGCCAGCAGCGTGGATTTGGGGGCCTCCTACGAGCAGTACTTC. It codes for CASSVDLGASYEQYF.

The rearrangement links TRBV7-2 to TRBJ2-7; D is unclear. Germline values: CDR1 SGHTA, CDR2 FQGNSA. The CDR3 contains 13 residues. Trimming stripped 1 base from V and 7 bases from J, with 11 bases between. The CDR3 DNA is TGTGCCAGCAGCTTAGAAAGAGTGGGGGAGCAGTACTTC. It codes for CASSLERVGEQYF.

The gene calls are TRBV4-2 and TRBJ2-1; tentatively, D is TRBD2 (5 bases). Germline CDR1 reads LGHNA; CDR2 reads YNFKEQ. This CDR3 comprises 16 residues. Deletions cut 2 bases from V and 4 bases from J, with 15 bases between. The CDR3 is CASSQKGGWAYNEQFF. CDR3 bases: TGTGCCAGCAGCCAAAAGGGCGGGTGGGCTTACAATGAGCAGTTCTTC.

The V and J genes are TRBV28 and TRBJ1-1; maybe TRBD1 (5 bases). V gave up 1 base and J gave up 5 bases, with 17 bases separating them. CDR1 and CDR2 from the germline V gene are MDHEN and SYDVKM. The length of the CDR3 is 16 residues. The CDR3 protein is CASSLLLPKRGTEAFF. The DNA of the CDR3 is TGTGCCAGCAGTTTATTATTGCCGAAAAGGGGTACTGAAGCTTTCTTT.

This chain links TRBV18 with TRBJ2-2; D perhaps matches TRBD1 (5 bases). Germline V gives CDR1 KGHSH, CDR2 LQKENI. This CDR3 region has 16 residues. Trimming took off 3 bases at V and 2 bases at J, with 13 bases between the two ends. Written as DNA, the CDR3 is TGTGCCAGCTCACCGCAACGACAGAGAAACACCGGGGAGCTGTTTTTT. Encoded protein: CASSPQRQRNTGELFF.

The chain recombines TRBV6-4 with TRBJ2-3; D possibly corresponds to TRBD2 (7 bases). V shed 7 bases and J shed 5 bases, with 19 bases lying between them. Germline V CDR1 and CDR2: MRHNA, SNTAGT. CDR3 size: 15 residues. The CDR3 here is CASKPLWEGEDTQYF. CDR3 DNA sequence: TGTGCCAGCAAACCACTGTGGGAGGGGGAAGATACGCAGTATTTT.

The chain links TRBV6-5 to TRBJ2-1; D gene uncertain. The ends were cut back, 2 bases at V and 7 bases at J, with 9 bases in the middle. The CDR3 runs 13 residues. Germline CDR1 and CDR2: MNHEY and SVGAGI. The CDR3 DNA reads TGTGCCAGCAGTTACGCTCGTCTGAATGAGCAGTTCTTC. Its protein is CASSYARLNEQFF.

This chain uses TRBV5-6 with TRBJ1-5; 8 nucleotides line up with TRBD1. The ends lost 1 base at V and 5 bases at J; junction bases unmatched: 17. The length of the CDR3 is 19 residues. The germline V gene encodes CDR1 SGHDT and CDR2 YYEEEE. The DNA of the CDR3 is TGTGCCAGCAGCTTGCGGCCGGACAGGGCCAACTCGAGGGATCAGCCCCAGCATTTT. This translates into CASSLRPDRANSRDQPQHF.